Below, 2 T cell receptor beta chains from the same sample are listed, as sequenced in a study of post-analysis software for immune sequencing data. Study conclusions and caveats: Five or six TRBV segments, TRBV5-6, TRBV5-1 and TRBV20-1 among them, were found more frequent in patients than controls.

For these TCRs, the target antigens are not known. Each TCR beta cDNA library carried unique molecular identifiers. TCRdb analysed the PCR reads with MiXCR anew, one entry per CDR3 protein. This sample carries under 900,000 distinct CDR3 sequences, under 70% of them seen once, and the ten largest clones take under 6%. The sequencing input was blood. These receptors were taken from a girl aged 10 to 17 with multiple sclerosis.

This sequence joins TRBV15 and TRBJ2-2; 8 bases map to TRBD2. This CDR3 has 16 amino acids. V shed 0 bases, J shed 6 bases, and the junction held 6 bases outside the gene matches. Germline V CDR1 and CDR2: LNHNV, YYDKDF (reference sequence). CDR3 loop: CATSRESGSLAGELFF. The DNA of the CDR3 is TGTGCCACCAGCAGAGAGAGCGGGAGCCTCGCCGGGGAGCTGTTTTTT.

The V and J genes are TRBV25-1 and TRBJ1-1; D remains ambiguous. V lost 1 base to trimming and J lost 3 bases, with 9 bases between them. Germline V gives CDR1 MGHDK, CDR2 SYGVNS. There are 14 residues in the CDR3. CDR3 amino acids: CASSEFGVYTEAFF. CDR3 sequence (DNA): TGTGCCAGCAGTGAATTTGGGGTTTACACTGAAGCTTTCTTT.